The 20 T cell receptor beta chains listed next were all sequenced from one sample in a study of cytomegalovirus exposure and HLA in healthy donors. It was with 60 Vbeta and 13 Jbeta primers that the PCR ran. This table comes from immunoSEQ multiplex PCR, and its TCRdb copy is limited to in-frame clones, with some not included. This sample has 90,000 to 140,000 clones; 9.5% to 15% occur once, and the top ten carry approximately 16%. Sequencing was performed on PBMCs. Source of these receptors: a man in his forties or fifties in good health and CMV-seropositive.

This clone was seen more than once but under ten times. The chain has TRBV5-1 and TRBJ2-5; possibly TRBD1 for D (6 bases). Germline-derived CDR1 and CDR2 are SGHRS and YFSETQ. The CDR3 extends over 16 amino acids. Between the trimmed V and J ends, which lost 4 bases and 4 bases, there was a span of 20 bases. The CDR3 DNA reads as TGCGCCAGCAGCCAAGCTCCAGGGGCCCCCACAGAGACCCAGTACTTC. Protein: CASSQAPGAPTETQYF.

This clone was observed a few times. The chain employs TRBV2 and TRBJ2-7; tentatively, D is TRBD1 (6 bases). The CDR3 spans 14 residues. Germline V lookup: CDR1 SNHLY, CDR2 FYNNEI. The V end lost 9 bases, the J end lost 0 bases, and 15 bases lay between the germline ends. CDR3: CASSRDKPSYEQYF. The DNA for the CDR3 is TGTGCCAGTAGCCGGGACAAACCCTCCTACGAGCAGTACTTC.

The sample holds a few counts of this clone. This sequence joins TRBV11-2 and TRBJ2-7; 8 bases match TRBD1. Germline CDR1 reads SGHAT; CDR2 reads FQNNGV. This CDR3 region has 15 residues. V shed 5 bases, J shed 2 bases, and the junction held 8 bases outside the gene matches. This CDR3 reads CASSRTGTGPYEQYF. The DNA of the CDR3 is TGTGCCAGCAGCCGGACGGGGACAGGACCCTACGAGCAGTACTTC.

This sequence joins TRBV11-2 and TRBJ2-1; 11 nucleotides line up with TRBD2. Per germline, CDR1 SGHAT and CDR2 FQNNGV. V was pared by 1 base and J by 6 bases, with 11 bases of the junction left unmatched. The CDR3 length is 18 residues. In DNA, the CDR3 is TGTGCCAGCAGCTTAGCGATCGGGATTGGGACTAGCGGCAATGAGCAGTTCTTC. It yields the protein CASSLAIGIGTSGNEQFF.

This clone was recorded a few times. The chain is built from TRBV7-9 and TRBJ1-3; tentative D call: TRBD1 (6 bases). The CDR3 is 17 amino acids. V lost 1 base and J lost 0, with 13 bases in between. Per the germline V gene, CDR1 is SEHNR and CDR2 is FQNEAQ (reference sequence). The CDR3 protein is CASSLGQAVSSGNTIYF. In nucleotides, the CDR3 is TGTGCCAGCAGCTTAGGACAGGCAGTGAGCTCTGGAAACACCATATATTTT.

This clone appeared a few times. V and J are TRBV28 and TRBJ2-7, with TRBD2 matching over 7 bases. The germline V gene encodes CDR1 MDHEN and CDR2 SYDVKM. The CDR3 contains 15 residues. The trim removed 5 bases at V and 0 bases at J, leaving 7 bases unmatched. The CDR3 spells CASSPSSGLSYEQYF. For the CDR3, the DNA is TGTGCCAGCAGTCCTTCTAGCGGTCTCTCCTACGAGCAGTACTTC.

V is TRBV6-6 and J is TRBJ1-5; tentatively, D is TRBD1 (5 bases). V was shortened by 6 bases and J by 0 bases, with 12 bases between the two germline ends. This CDR3 is built from 15 residues. The V gene's germline CDR1 is MNHNY and CDR2 SVGAGI (reference sequence). CDR3: CASRPGGYSNQPQHF. The CDR3 nucleotides read TGTGCCAGCAGACCCGGGGGGTATAGCAATCAGCCCCAGCATTTT.

The genes are TRBV18 and TRBJ1-3, with D possibly matching TRBD1 (6 bases). The CDR3 sequence is 15 residues long. Germline V CDR1 and CDR2: KGHSH, LQKENI. V dropped 2 bases and J dropped 0 bases, with 8 bases sitting between them. The CDR3 region is CASSPDRSSGNTIYF. The CDR3, as DNA: TGTGCCAGCTCACCAGACAGGAGCTCTGGAAACACCATATATTTT.

This clone appeared a few times. CDR3 coding DNA: TGTGCCAGTAGTTTGAGACAGGGCCCCTACGAGCAGTACTTC. Protein sequence: CASSLRQGPYEQYF. The V call is TRBV19, the J call TRBJ2-7; TRBD1 matches 7 bases. Looked up from germline, CDR1 is LNHDA and CDR2 is SQIVND (reference sequence). The V and J ends lost 5 bases and 2 bases, in that order; junction bases with no gene match: 6. CDR3 length equals 14 residues.

In its sample, this clone was seen a few times. The chain links TRBV29-1 to TRBJ2-7, with 12 bases identical to TRBD2. Germline V gene lookup returns CDR1 SQVTM and CDR2 ANQGSEA. CDR3 length equals 15 residues. The junction had 4 bases not matched to a gene; V was cut back by 3 bases and J by 1 base. The CDR3 is CSVEASGRGSYEQYF. CDR3 DNA sequence: TGCAGCGTTGAGGCTAGCGGGAGGGGTTCCTACGAGCAGTACTTC.

This clone was observed a handful of times. This rearrangement joins TRBV2 to TRBJ1-5; TRBD1 might be the D (5 bases). Germline loops: CDR1 SNHLY, CDR2 FYNNEI. Trimming left V 7 bases short and J 0 bases short, with 10 bases between. This CDR3 comprises 14 residues. The CDR3 here is CASNRGYSNQPQHF. For the CDR3, the DNA is TGTGCCAGCAACCGGGGGTATAGCAATCAGCCCCAGCATTTT.

This clone was recorded a few times. The V gene is TRBV19, the J gene TRBJ2-3; 7 nucleotides line up with TRBD2. After removal of 6 bases from V and 4 bases from J, the junction contained 10 bases not matched to a gene. The CDR3 runs 15 residues. Germline lookup yields CDR1 LNHDA and CDR2 SQIVND (reference sequence). CDR3 nucleotides: TGTGCCAGTAGGGAAAGTGCGGGAGTTTCAGATACGCAGTATTTT. Its translation is CASRESAGVSDTQYF.

This clone was seen more than once but under ten times. The CDR3 protein is CASGTSGSVQYF. CDR3 sequence (DNA): TGTGCCAGCGGGACTAGCGGGAGTGTCCAGTACTTC. The V and J genes are TRBV2 and TRBJ2-5; 14 bases line up with TRBD2. Per the germline V gene, CDR1 is SNHLY and CDR2 is FYNNEI. J gave up 10 bases and V 8 bases, and 3 bases lay outside the gene matches. The CDR3 covers 12 residues. Full variable domain (outside the CDR3, taken from reference TRBV2 and TRBJ2-5): EPEVTQTPSHQVTQMGQEVILRCVPISNHLYFYWYRQILGQKVEFLVSFYNNEISEKSEIFDDQFSVERPDGSNFTLKIRSTKLEDSAMYFCASGTSGSVQYFGPGTRLLVL.

This clone occurred a few times. The J gene is TRBJ2-1, the V gene TRBV6-6, with a weak D call TRBD2 (5 bases). Germline-derived CDR1 and CDR2 are MNHNY and SVGAGI (reference sequence). V lost 4 bases, J lost 6 bases, and 7 bases lay in between. This CDR3 region has 12 residues. CDR3 amino acids: CASSSSGNEQFF. CDR3 coding DNA: TGTGCCAGCAGTTCCAGCGGCAATGAGCAGTTCTTC.

This clone has only a few counts. The chain uses TRBV5-6 and TRBJ2-2; TRBD2 agrees at 13 bases. The CDR3 consists of 16 residues. Germline V lookup: CDR1 SGHDT, CDR2 YYEEEE. Losses at the gene ends were 3 bases for V and 5 bases for J; bases not matched to a gene: 4. CDR3 residues: CASSWTSGSRTGELFF. CDR3 coding DNA: TGTGCCAGCAGCTGGACTAGCGGGAGTAGGACCGGGGAGCTGTTTTTT.

In this sample, this clone turned up a few times. This rearrangement joins TRBV7-3 to TRBJ2-1, with 9 bases identical to TRBD2. Germline assignment: CDR1 SGHTA and CDR2 FQGTGA. The V gene end was trimmed by 2 bases and the J gene end by 6 bases; junction bases not matched to a gene: 5. This CDR3 contains 15 residues. In DNA, the CDR3 is TGTGCCAGCAGCTTAGAACTAGCGGGCCTCAATGAGCAGTTCTTC. It specifies CASSLELAGLNEQFF.

This clone has just a few counts. The V and J genes are TRBV28 and TRBJ1-1; D gene ambiguous. This CDR3 region has 12 residues. Trimming shortened V by 3 bases and J by 4 bases, and 6 bases separated the two germline ends. Germline V CDR1 and CDR2: MDHEN, SYDVKM. The chain's CDR3 is CASSLRLTEAFF. Here the CDR3 DNA reads TGTGCCAGCAGTTTGAGACTCACTGAAGCTTTCTTT.

This clone has only a few counts. The rearrangement links TRBV7-2 to TRBJ1-3, with D possibly being TRBD1 (5 bases). CDR3 length: 15 amino acids. Germline lookup yields CDR1 SGHTA and CDR2 FQGNSA. Trimming cost V 1 base and J 2 bases, with 9 bases left between them. CDR3 sequence: CASSLEQGTGNTIYF. The DNA for the CDR3 is TGTGCCAGCAGCTTAGAGCAGGGTACTGGAAACACCATATATTTT.

The genes are TRBV4-1 and TRBJ2-5, with 9 bases matching TRBD1. Germline V lookup: CDR1 MGHRA, CDR2 YSYEKL. V shed 4 bases and J 5 bases; nucleotides not matched to a gene: 11. The CDR3 runs to 16 residues. The CDR3 region has the DNA TGCGCCAGCAGCCGCTCTTCGGGACAGGGTAGTGAGACCCAGTACTTC. This translates into CASSRSSGQGSETQYF.

This clone was detected only a few times. The chain combines TRBV2 with TRBJ1-4, with D possibly being TRBD1 (6 bases). The CDR3 sequence is 15 residues long. Germline V gives CDR1 SNHLY, CDR2 FYNNEI. Trimming shortened V by 6 bases and J by 3 bases, and 14 bases separated the two germline ends. The CDR3 protein is CASSSLQGPNEKLFF. As DNA, the CDR3 is TGTGCCAGCAGCTCGTTACAGGGCCCTAATGAAAAACTGTTTTTT.